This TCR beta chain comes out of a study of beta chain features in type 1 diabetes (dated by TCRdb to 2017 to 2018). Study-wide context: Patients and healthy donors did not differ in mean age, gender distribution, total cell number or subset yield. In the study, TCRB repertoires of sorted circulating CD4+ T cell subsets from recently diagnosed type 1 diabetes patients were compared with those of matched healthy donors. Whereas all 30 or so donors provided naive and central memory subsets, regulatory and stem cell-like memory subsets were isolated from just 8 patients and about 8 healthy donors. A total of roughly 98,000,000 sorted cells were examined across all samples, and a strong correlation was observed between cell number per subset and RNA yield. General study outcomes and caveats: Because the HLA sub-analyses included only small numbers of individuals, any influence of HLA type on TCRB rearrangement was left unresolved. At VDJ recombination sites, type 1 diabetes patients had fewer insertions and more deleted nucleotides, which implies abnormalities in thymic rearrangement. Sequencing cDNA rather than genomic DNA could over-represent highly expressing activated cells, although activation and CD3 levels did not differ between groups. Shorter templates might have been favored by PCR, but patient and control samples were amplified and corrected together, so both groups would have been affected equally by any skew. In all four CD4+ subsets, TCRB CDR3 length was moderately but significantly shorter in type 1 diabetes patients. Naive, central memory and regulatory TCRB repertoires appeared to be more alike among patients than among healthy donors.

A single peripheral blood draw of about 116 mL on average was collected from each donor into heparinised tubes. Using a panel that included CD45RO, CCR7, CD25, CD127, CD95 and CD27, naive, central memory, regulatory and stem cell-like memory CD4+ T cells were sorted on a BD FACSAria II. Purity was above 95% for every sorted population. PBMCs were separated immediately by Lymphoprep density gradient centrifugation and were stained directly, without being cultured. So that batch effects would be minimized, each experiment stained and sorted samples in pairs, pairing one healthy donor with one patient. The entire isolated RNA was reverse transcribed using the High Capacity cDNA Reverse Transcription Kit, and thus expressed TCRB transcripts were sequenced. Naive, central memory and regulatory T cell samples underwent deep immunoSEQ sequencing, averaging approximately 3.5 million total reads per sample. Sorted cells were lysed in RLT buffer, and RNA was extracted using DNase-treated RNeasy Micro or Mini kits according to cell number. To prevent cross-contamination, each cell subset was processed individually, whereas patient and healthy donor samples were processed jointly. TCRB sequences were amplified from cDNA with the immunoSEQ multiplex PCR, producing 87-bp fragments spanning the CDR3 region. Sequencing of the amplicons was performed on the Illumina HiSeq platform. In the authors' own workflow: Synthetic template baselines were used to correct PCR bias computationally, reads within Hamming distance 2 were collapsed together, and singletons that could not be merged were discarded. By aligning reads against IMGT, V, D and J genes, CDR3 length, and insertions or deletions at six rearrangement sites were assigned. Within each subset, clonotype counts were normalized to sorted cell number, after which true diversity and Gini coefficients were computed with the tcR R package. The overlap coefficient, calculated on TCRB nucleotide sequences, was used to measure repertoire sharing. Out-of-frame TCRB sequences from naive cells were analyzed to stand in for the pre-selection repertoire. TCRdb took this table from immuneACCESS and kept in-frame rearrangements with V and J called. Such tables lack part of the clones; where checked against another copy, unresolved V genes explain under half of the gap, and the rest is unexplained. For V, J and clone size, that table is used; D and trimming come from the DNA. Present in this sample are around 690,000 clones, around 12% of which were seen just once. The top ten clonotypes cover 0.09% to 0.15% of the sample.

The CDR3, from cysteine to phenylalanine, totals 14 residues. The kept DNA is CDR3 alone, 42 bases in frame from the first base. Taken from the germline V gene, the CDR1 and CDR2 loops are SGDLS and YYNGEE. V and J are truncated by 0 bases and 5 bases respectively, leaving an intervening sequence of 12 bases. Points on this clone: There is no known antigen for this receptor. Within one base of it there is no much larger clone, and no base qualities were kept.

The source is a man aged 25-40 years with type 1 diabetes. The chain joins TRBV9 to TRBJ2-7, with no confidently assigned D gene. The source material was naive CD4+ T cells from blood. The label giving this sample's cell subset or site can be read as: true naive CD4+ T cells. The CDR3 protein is CASSVDSASHEQYF. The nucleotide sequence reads TGTGCCAGCAGCGTAGATTCAGCCAGCCACGAGCAGTACTTC.